The sample holds many counts of the clone carrying this TCR beta chain. From germline, CDR1 is GTSNPN and CDR2 SVGIG (reference sequence). This CDR3 has 11 amino acids. The V gene lost 3 bases and the J gene lost 2 bases, with 4 bases spanning the gap. RNA transcripts provided the template for amplifying TCR beta CDR3 regions. Second-round multiplex PCR came after a first-round RT-PCR that employed HTBI primers. In TCRdb, the multiplex PCR reads were re-called with MiXCR into one record per CDR3 protein. The sample lists roughly 300,000 distinct CDR3 sequences, around a sixth seen once, with 12% in the top ten. This sample stems from a study of Graves' ophthalmopathy and Graves' hyperthyroidism.

The chain carries TRBV30 and TRBJ1-1; D gene ambiguous. The TCR comes from an adult man with Graves' ophthalmopathy. The sample was peripheral blood. CDR3 nucleotide sequence: TGTGCCTGGAGGTTAAACACTGAAGCTTTCTTT. This sequence encodes CAWRLNTEAFF.